This T cell receptor (beta chain) was identified during a study of blood T cells in healthy people across ages. The overall study: Template-switching capture recovered about one barcoded beta molecule per two T cells.

This clonotype occurred a few times. Its antigen remains unidentified. Primers used in a second PCR of roughly 7 to 11 cycles were a sample-barcoded 5' primer and a J-beta primer mix. A minimum of 2.5 million CDR3-containing paired-end reads was obtained for each sample. MiXCR was run by TCRdb on the 5' RACE reads, yielding one entry per CDR3 protein. The sample lists over 1,500,000 distinct CDR3 sequences, roughly two fifths seen once, with more than 20% in the top ten. Points from the study as a whole: Per million T cells, TCR beta diversity dropped about linearly as age rose. It was held that the diversity estimates obtained from one million T cells were underestimates.

The receptor was derived from a human donor in good health. The specimen was blood.

The CDR3 sequence: CASRDRDLNQPQHF. The CDR3 DNA sequence: TGTGCCAGCAGGGACCGGGACCTTAATCAGCCCCAGCATTTT. The chain employs TRBV6-2 or TRBV6-3 and TRBJ1-5; tentatively, D is TRBD1 (5 bases). V gave up 6 bases and J gave up 4 bases, with 13 bases separating them. The germline V gene has CDR1 MNHEY and CDR2 SVGEGT. The CDR3 has 14 residues.